What follows are 31 T cell receptor beta chains derived from one specimen sequenced in a study of OX40 agonist ivuxolimab in advanced cancers. Libraries were prepared by immunoSEQ multiplex PCR; TCRdb keeps only in-frame clonotypes and omits some of them. The repertoire consists of approximately 94,000 clones, with 92% occurring once and the leading ten covering more than 3%. The sample consisted of CD4+ or CD8+ T cells sorted from blood, taken in a trial of the OX40 agonist ivuxolimab. The receptors shown here come from an adult with an advanced solid tumor such as melanoma, head and neck, liver or kidney cancer.

The rearrangement uses TRBV13 and TRBJ2-1; TRBD1 agrees at 11 bases. V shed 5 bases and J 7 bases; nucleotides not matched to a gene: 4. The CDR3 has 14 amino acids. Germline-derived CDR1 and CDR2 are PRHDT and FYEKMQ (reference sequence). The CDR3 nucleotides are TGTGCCAGCAGCCTCGGGACAGGGGGAAATGAGCAGTTCTTC. Protein: CASSLGTGGNEQFF.

The CDR3 DNA reads as TGCGCCAGCAGCCAAGAAAAGGGGACAGGAGACTTCTATGGCTACACCTTC. Amino acid sequence: CASSQEKGTGDFYGYTF. This chain uses TRBV4-1 with TRBJ1-2; TRBD1 aligns across 8 bases. Per germline, CDR1 MGHRA and CDR2 YSYEKL. After removal of 0 bases from V and 4 bases from J, the junction contained 10 bases not matched to a gene. CDR3 size: 17 residues.

V gene TRBV19 combines with J gene TRBJ2-5; the D call may be TRBD1 or TRBD2 (5 bases each). The germline V gene has CDR1 LNHDA and CDR2 SQIVND (reference sequence). Between the trimmed V and J ends, which lost 5 bases and 5 bases, there was a span of 18 bases. This CDR3 region has 15 residues. The CDR3 nucleotides are TGTGCCAGTAGTGCCAGAGGGGAATTTGGGGAGACCCAGTACTTC. Translation gives CASSARGEFGETQYF.

The rearrangement links TRBV27 to TRBJ1-2; 9 nucleotides agree with TRBD1. The length of the CDR3 is 14 residues. After removal of 5 bases from V and 6 bases from J, the junction contained 7 bases not matched to a gene. Germline loops: CDR1 MNHEY, CDR2 SMNVEV (reference sequence). In DNA, the CDR3 is TGTGCCAGCAGTCCCTCATGGACAGGGGATGGCTACACCTTC. Residues: CASSPSWTGDGYTF.

This clone has just one count. This chain connects TRBV5-4 to TRBJ2-1; D not certain. Germline V gene sequence: CDR1 SGHNT, CDR2 YYREEE (reference sequence). The CDR3 covers 13 residues. V lost 2 bases, J lost 5 bases, and 8 bases lay in between. The CDR3: CASSLAENNEQFF. The CDR3 nucleotides read TGTGCCAGCAGCTTAGCAGAAAACAATGAGCAGTTCTTC.

The chain carries TRBV9 and TRBJ2-7, with 8 bases identical to TRBD1. Germline V gene data show CDR1 as SGDLS and CDR2 as YYNGEE. The CDR3 extends over 15 amino acids. With V trimmed by 4 bases and J by 0 bases, 6 bases remained unmatched. Here the CDR3 DNA reads TGTGCCAGCAGCCCGGGGACAGGTTCCTCCTACGAGCAGTACTTC. Its protein product is CASSPGTGSSYEQYF.

The rearrangement joins TRBV6-1 to TRBJ2-7; 9 nucleotides align to TRBD1. The CDR3 is 15 amino acids. Trimming at V came to 10 bases and at J to 2 bases, leaving 12 bases not matched to a gene. CDR1 and CDR2 from the germline V gene are MNHNS and SASEGT. The CDR3 reads CATLPGTGRPYEQYF. The CDR3 DNA is TGTGCCACCCTGCCCGGGACAGGGAGGCCCTACGAGCAGTACTTC.

V gene TRBV4-3 combines with J gene TRBJ1-1; D remains unclear. CDR1 and CDR2 (germline): LGHNA, YSLEER. This CDR3 has 15 residues. Trimming took off 0 bases at V and 7 bases at J, with 15 bases between the two ends. CDR3 loop: CASSQEAASALEAFF. The CDR3 DNA follows: TGCGCCAGCAGCCAAGAAGCGGCGAGTGCTCTTGAAGCTTTCTTT.

This chain connects TRBV19 to TRBJ2-1, with TRBD2 matching over 8 bases. Trimming at V came to 3 bases and at J to 5 bases, leaving 3 bases not matched to a gene. Germline V gene lookup returns CDR1 LNHDA and CDR2 SQIVND (reference sequence). This CDR3 is built from 14 residues. The CDR3 loop is CASSIAGGDNEQFF. The CDR3, as DNA: TGTGCCAGTAGTATTGCGGGGGGAGACAATGAGCAGTTCTTC.

This chain connects TRBV9 to TRBJ2-1; D remains ambiguous. The V end was cut by 4 bases, the J end by 7 bases, with 15 bases between. The CDR3 is 14 residues long. From germline, CDR1 is SGDLS and CDR2 YYNGEE. CDR3 sequence reads: CASSPSSWLNEQFF. The CDR3, as DNA: TGTGCCAGCAGCCCATCGTCCTGGTTAAATGAGCAGTTCTTC.

The CDR3 spells CASSTGAGVQETQYF. In DNA form, the CDR3 reads TGTGCCAGCAGTACGGGAGCAGGGGTCCAAGAGACCCAGTACTTC. The V and J genes are TRBV6-6 and TRBJ2-5; either TRBD1 or TRBD2 may fit D (6 bases each). V gave up 5 bases and J gave up 1 base, with 14 bases separating them. This CDR3 comprises 15 residues. Germline CDR1 MNHNY, CDR2 SVGAGI (reference sequence).

This clone was seen once. The chain uses TRBV19 and TRBJ2-5; D gene unclear. The germline V gene has CDR1 LNHDA and CDR2 SQIVND (reference sequence). The CDR3 has 13 residues. Trimming stripped 6 bases from V and 2 bases from J, with 10 bases between. CDR3 bases: TGTGCCAGTAGCGACGGACCACAAGAGACCCAGTACTTC. As protein: CASSDGPQETQYF. The complete variable domain, with remaining parts taken from reference TRBV19 and TRBJ2-5, reads DGGITQSPKYLFRKEGQNVTLSCEQNLNHDAMYWYRQDPGQGLRLIYYSQIVNDFQKGDIAEGYSVSREKKESFPLTVTSAQKNPTAFYLCASSDGPQETQYFGPGTRLLVL.

The CDR3 sequence: CASSQARFNYGYTF. Written as DNA, the CDR3 is TGCGCCAGCAGCCAAGCCCGGTTTAACTATGGCTACACCTTC. V usage is TRBV4-3 and J usage is TRBJ1-2; D gene ambiguous. Trimming took 1 base from V and 1 from J, leaving 7 bases between them. The germline CDR1 and CDR2 sequences are LGHNA and YSLEER. CDR3 length: 14 residues.

CDR3 nucleotide sequence: TGTGCCAGTAGTCCCGGACTTGTGGGTGAAAAACTGTTTTTT. Its protein is CASSPGLVGEKLFF. The J gene is TRBJ1-4, the V gene TRBV19, with D uncertain. The germline V and J ends were trimmed by 5 bases and 7 bases, with 14 bases remaining between them. Germline CDR1 and CDR2: LNHDA and SQIVND (reference sequence). The CDR3 is 14 amino acids.

The gene calls are TRBV7-9 and TRBJ2-7; 8 bases map to TRBD2. This CDR3 contains 13 residues. Germline trimming cut 6 bases from V and 5 bases from J; bases unmatched to any gene: 6. Germline V gene data show CDR1 as SEHNR and CDR2 as FQNEAQ (reference sequence). The chain's CDR3 is CASSPGGSDEQYF. The CDR3 DNA follows: TGTGCCAGCAGTCCGGGGGGGTCGGACGAGCAGTACTTC.

The chain employs TRBV11-2 and TRBJ2-3; tentatively, D is TRBD2 (6 bases). The germline gives CDR1 SGHAT, CDR2 FQNNGV. There are 16 residues in the CDR3. V shed 5 bases and J shed 1 base, with 16 bases lying between them. The CDR3 reads CASSGWAGWGTDTQYF. The CDR3 DNA follows: TGTGCCAGCAGCGGTTGGGCGGGGTGGGGCACAGATACGCAGTATTTT.

The V call is TRBV27, the J call TRBJ2-2; a weak D match, TRBD1 (6 bases). CDR1 is MNHEY, CDR2 SMNVEV, per germline (reference sequence). Trimming shortened V by 5 bases and J by 7 bases, and 14 bases separated the two germline ends. This CDR3 region has 14 residues. DNA of the CDR3: TGTGCCAGCAGTGCCAGGGGTCGTATCGGGGAGCTGTTTTTT. It translates to CASSARGRIGELFF.

This chain connects TRBV27 to TRBJ2-5, with D possibly matching TRBD2 (6 bases). The V gene's germline CDR1 is MNHEY and CDR2 SMNVEV (reference sequence). This CDR3 is built from 13 residues. The V end was cut by 2 bases, the J end by 2 bases, with 6 bases between. The CDR3: CASSLRGQETQYF. The CDR3 DNA is TGTGCCAGCAGTTTACGGGGGCAAGAGACCCAGTACTTC.

V is TRBV6-1 and J is TRBJ1-1; 7 bases agree with TRBD1. The V gene's germline CDR1 is MNHNS and CDR2 SASEGT. V shed 6 bases, J shed 4 bases, and the junction held 2 bases outside the gene matches. CDR3 length: 12 amino acids. The CDR3 loop is CASRAGGTEAFF. The CDR3 DNA is TGTGCCAGCAGAGCAGGGGGCACTGAAGCTTTCTTT.

The chain carries TRBV4-1 and TRBJ2-1; D possibly matches TRBD1 or TRBD2 (6 bases each). This CDR3 is built from 14 residues. Germline V gene lookup returns CDR1 MGHRA and CDR2 YSYEKL. V dropped 4 bases and J dropped 8 bases, with 15 bases sitting between them. In nucleotides, the CDR3 is TGCGCCAGCAGCCCGGGGGCGTCCTCGGATGAGCAGTTCTTC. Its translation: CASSPGASSDEQFF.

The V call is TRBV6-5, the J call TRBJ2-2, with no clear D. This CDR3 has 14 residues. The germline V gene encodes CDR1 MNHEY and CDR2 SVGAGI. V was shortened by 0 bases and J by 2 bases, with 4 bases between the two germline ends. In DNA, the CDR3 is TGTGCCAGCAGTTACTCCAGCAACACCGGGGAGCTGTTTTTT. Amino acid sequence: CASSYSSNTGELFF.

The chain carries TRBV30 and TRBJ2-3; a weak D match, TRBD2 (6 bases). This CDR3 comprises 12 residues. Germline V gene sequence: CDR1 GTSNPN, CDR2 SVGIG (reference sequence). The V and J ends lost 1 base and 7 bases respectively, with 9 bases between them. As DNA, the CDR3 is TGTGCCTGGAGTGGGGGGGATCATACGCAGTATTTT. This gives the protein CAWSGGDHTQYF.

This chain links TRBV10-1 with TRBJ1-5; D unclear. Per the germline V gene, CDR1 is WNHNN and CDR2 is SYGVQD (reference sequence). Trimming removed 6 bases from V and 0 bases from J, with 18 bases in between. This CDR3 region has 17 residues. The CDR3: CASRGRYAPPSNQPQHF. The CDR3 coding sequence is TGCGCCAGCAGAGGCCGGTACGCCCCCCCTAGCAATCAGCCCCAGCATTTT.

This clone was seen a single time. The chain combines TRBV6-1 with TRBJ1-3; no definite D call. Trimming stripped 5 bases from V and 0 bases from J, with 5 bases between. The CDR3 totals 13 residues. Germline V gene data show CDR1 as MNHNS and CDR2 as SASEGT. CDR3 DNA: TGTGCCAGCAGTAGGCTCTCTGGAAACACCATATATTTT. This codes for CASSRLSGNTIYF.

The V gene is TRBV4-3, the J gene TRBJ1-1, with TRBD1 identical over 7 bases. The CDR3 sequence is 13 residues long. With V trimmed by 8 bases and J by 0 bases, 3 bases remained unmatched. Per the germline V gene, CDR1 is LGHNA and CDR2 is YSLEER. The CDR3 sequence: CASRRGLNTEAFF. CDR3 bases: TGCGCCAGCCGCAGGGGGTTGAACACTGAAGCTTTCTTT.

The gene calls are TRBV28 and TRBJ1-4, with D possibly matching TRBD1 (6 bases). CDR1 MDHEN and CDR2 SYDVKM come from the germline V gene. The CDR3 is 15 amino acids. The V end was cut by 2 bases, the J end by 4 bases, with 11 bases between. The DNA of the CDR3 is TGTGCCAGCAGTTTAGTGCGGACAGTTAATGAAAAACTGTTTTTT. Translating gives CASSLVRTVNEKLFF.

This rearrangement joins TRBV7-9 to TRBJ2-7; 8 bases map to TRBD1. Unmatched junction bases numbered 6, after V lost 5 bases and J lost 3 bases. Germline V gene lookup returns CDR1 SEHNR and CDR2 FQNEAQ (reference sequence). The CDR3 length is 14 residues. The CDR3 nucleotides are TGTGCCAGCAGCCCAAGGACAGGGAGCTACGAGCAGTACTTC. This encodes CASSPRTGSYEQYF.

This chain links TRBV13 with TRBJ2-5; TRBD1 aligns across 7 bases. With 4 bases clipped from V and 2 bases from J, the junction kept 4 bases outside the gene matches. This CDR3 comprises 14 residues. Germline assignment: CDR1 PRHDT and CDR2 FYEKMQ (reference sequence). The CDR3 protein is CASSSQTGQETQYF. Here the CDR3 DNA reads TGTGCCAGCAGCTCTCAGACAGGGCAAGAGACCCAGTACTTC. The full variable domain, with the rest looked up from reference TRBV13 and TRBJ2-5, is AAGVIQSPRHLIKEKRETATLKCYPIPRHDTVYWYQQGPGQDPQFLISFYEKMQSDKGSIPDRFSAQQFSDYHSELNMSSLELGDSALYFCASSSQTGQETQYFGPGTRLLVL.

V usage is TRBV29-1 and J usage is TRBJ1-1; 9 bases line up with TRBD1. The CDR3 spans 12 residues. The V gene end was trimmed by 6 bases and the J gene end by 4 bases; junction bases not matched to a gene: 3. CDR1 is SQVTM and CDR2 is ANQGSEA in the germline V gene. The CDR3 here is CSVTGGTTEAFF. In DNA, the CDR3 is TGCAGCGTGACAGGGGGGACCACTGAAGCTTTCTTT.

The V gene is TRBV27, the J gene TRBJ2-1, with 14 bases that match TRBD2. This CDR3 region has 17 residues. The V segment lost 3 bases and the J segment 5 bases; nucleotides outside the gene matches: 6. Per germline, CDR1 MNHEY and CDR2 SMNVEV (reference sequence). The CDR3 spells CASSLTSGGAPHNEQFF. CDR3 in DNA: TGTGCCAGCAGTTTGACTAGCGGGGGGGCTCCCCACAATGAGCAGTTCTTC.

The sample holds one count of this clone. The chain joins TRBV2 to TRBJ1-1, with D possibly matching TRBD1 (6 bases). V gave up 7 bases and J gave up 4 bases, with 7 bases separating them. Germline CDR1 and CDR2: SNHLY and FYNNEI. This CDR3 contains 11 residues. The CDR3 nucleotides are TGTGCCAGCACACAGGGCACTGAAGCTTTCTTT. It translates to CASTQGTEAFF.